Below are 3 T cell receptor beta chains sequenced from a single sample in a study (dated by TCRdb to between 2014 and 2017). Libraries were built with 5' RACE. TCRdb names Illumina MiSeq as the instrument used. The raw public reads went through TCRdb reprocessing: fastp at Q25, MiXCR clone calling, in-frame beta chains kept. Merged by CDR3 protein, the rows form single entries marked with the most common genes and DNA. In this sample the table shows 20,000 to 25,000 distinct CDR3 sequences, about 29% of which occur a single time. The ten largest clonotypes hold 2.2% of the sample. Sequencing was carried out using tumor-infiltrating naive CD4+ T cells sorted from the breast tumor. This specimen's cell subset or site label, interpreted: naive CD4+ T cells, CD4+CD45RA+CD25-. These receptors all stem from a female donor with breast cancer.

J is TRBJ1-1 and V is TRBV11-2; 7 bases line up with TRBD1. Germline trimming cut 3 bases from V and 3 bases from J; bases unmatched to any gene: 10. The CDR3 totals 16 residues. CDR1 is SGHAT and CDR2 is FQNNGV in the germline V gene. DNA for the CDR3: TGTGCCAGCAGCTTGGCCGAGGGGGCCGGGTACACTGAAGCTTTCTTT. Translation gives CASSLAEGAGYTEAFF.

This clonotype was counted ten times or more. The chain has TRBV20-1 and TRBJ2-2; unclear D gene. Germline V gene sequence: CDR1 DFQATT, CDR2 SNEGSKA (reference sequence). V was clipped by 2 bases and J by 2 bases, with 0 bases between them. This CDR3 contains 11 residues. The CDR3 loop reads CSARNTGELFF. The CDR3 nucleotides are TGCAGTGCTAGAAACACCGGGGAGCTGTTTTTT.

This clonotype has at least ten counts. CDR3 region: CASSTNSGRYNEQFF. CDR3 nucleotide sequence: TGTGCCAGTAGTACCAATAGCGGGAGATACAATGAGCAGTTCTTC. V gene TRBV19 combines with J gene TRBJ2-1, with 9 positions matching TRBD2. Germline CDR1 reads LNHDA; CDR2 reads SQIVND (reference sequence). The CDR3 has 15 residues. The trim removed 4 bases at V and 4 bases at J, leaving 5 bases unmatched.